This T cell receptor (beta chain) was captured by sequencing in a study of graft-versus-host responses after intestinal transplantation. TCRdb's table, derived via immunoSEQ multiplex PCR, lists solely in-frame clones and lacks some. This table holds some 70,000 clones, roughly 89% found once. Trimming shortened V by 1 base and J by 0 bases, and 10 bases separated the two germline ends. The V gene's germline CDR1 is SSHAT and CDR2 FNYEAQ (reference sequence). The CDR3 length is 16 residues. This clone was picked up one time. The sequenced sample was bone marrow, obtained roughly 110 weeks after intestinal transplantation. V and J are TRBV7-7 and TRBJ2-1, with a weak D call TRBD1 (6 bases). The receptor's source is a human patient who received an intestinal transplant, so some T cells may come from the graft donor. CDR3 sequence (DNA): TGTGCCAGCAGCTTAGGGACAGCCAGCTCCTACAATGAGCAGTTCTTC. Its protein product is CASSLGTASSYNEQFF.